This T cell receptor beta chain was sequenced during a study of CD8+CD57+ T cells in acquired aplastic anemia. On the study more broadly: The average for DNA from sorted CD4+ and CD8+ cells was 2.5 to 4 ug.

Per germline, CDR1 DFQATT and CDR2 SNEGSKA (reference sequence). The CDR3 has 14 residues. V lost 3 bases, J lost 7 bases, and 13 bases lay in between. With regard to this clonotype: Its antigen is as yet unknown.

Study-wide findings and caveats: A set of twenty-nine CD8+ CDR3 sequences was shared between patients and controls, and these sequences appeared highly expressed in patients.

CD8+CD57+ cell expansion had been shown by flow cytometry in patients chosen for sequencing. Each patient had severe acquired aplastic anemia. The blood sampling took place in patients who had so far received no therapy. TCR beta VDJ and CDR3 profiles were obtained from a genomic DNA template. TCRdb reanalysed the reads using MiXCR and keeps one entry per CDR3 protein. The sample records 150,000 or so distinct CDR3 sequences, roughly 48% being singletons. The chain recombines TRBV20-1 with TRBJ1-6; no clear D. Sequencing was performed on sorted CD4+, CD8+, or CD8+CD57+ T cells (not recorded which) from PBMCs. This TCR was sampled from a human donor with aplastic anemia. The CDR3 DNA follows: TGCAGTGCTAGGATGGTCGGGCCAAATTCACCCCTCCACTTT. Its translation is CSARMVGPNSPLHF.